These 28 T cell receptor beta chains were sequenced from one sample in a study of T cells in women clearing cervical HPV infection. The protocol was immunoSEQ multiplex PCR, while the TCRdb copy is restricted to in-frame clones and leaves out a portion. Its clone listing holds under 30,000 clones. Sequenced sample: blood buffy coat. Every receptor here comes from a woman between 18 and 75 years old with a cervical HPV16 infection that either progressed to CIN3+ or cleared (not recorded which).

The covered CDR3 bases are TGCGCCAGCAGCGCAAGCGGGAGGTCGGACGGGGAG. This codes for CASSASGRSDGE. The full CDR3 protein reads CASSASGRSDGELFF. This rearrangement joins TRBV5-1 to TRBJ2-2; TRBD2 aligns across 9 bases. The CDR3 end lies 3 residues beyond the end of the read and is filled in from the germline J gene. V was pared by 4 bases and J by 7 bases, with 8 bases of the junction left unmatched. The germline V gene has CDR1 SGHRS and CDR2 YFSETQ. This CDR3 region has 15 residues.

Partial CDR3 DNA: TGCGCCAGCAGCACCGACAGGGGGGGGGCCAAAAACATT. Amino acid sequence: CASSTDRGGAKNI. The entire CDR3 sequence reads CASSTDRGGAKNIQYF. The V call is TRBV5-1, the J call TRBJ2-4; 9 positions agree with TRBD1. The read comes to an end 3 residues before the CDR3 does, leaving the germline J gene to fill in the end. V gave up 4 bases and J gave up 1 base; unmatched junction bases: 6. The CDR3 is 16 residues long. The germline V gene has CDR1 SGHRS and CDR2 YFSETQ.

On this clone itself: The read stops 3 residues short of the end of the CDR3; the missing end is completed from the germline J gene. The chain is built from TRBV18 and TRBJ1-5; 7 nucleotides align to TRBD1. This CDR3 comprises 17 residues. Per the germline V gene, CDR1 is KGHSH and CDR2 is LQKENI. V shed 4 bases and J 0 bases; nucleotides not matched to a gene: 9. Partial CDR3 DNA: TGTGCCAGCTCACGGGACAGCCTCATCTCTAGCAATCAGCCC. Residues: CASSRDSLISSNQP. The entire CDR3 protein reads CASSRDSLISSNQPQHF.

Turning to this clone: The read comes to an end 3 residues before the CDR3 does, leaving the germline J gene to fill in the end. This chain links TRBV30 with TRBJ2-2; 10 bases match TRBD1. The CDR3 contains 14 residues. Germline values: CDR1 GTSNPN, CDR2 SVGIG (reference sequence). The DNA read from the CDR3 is TGTGCCTGGACGCCTTGGGACAGGGGTGAAAAG. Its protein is CAWTPWDRGEK. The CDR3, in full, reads CAWTPWDRGEKLFF.

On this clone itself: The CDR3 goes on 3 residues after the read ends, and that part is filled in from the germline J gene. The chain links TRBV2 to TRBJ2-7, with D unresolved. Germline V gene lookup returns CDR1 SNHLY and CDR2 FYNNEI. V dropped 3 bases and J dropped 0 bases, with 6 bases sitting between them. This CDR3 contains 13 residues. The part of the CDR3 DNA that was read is TGTGCCAGCAGTGACGTCAGCTCCTACGAG. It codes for CASSDVSSYE. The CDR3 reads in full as CASSDVSSYEQYF.

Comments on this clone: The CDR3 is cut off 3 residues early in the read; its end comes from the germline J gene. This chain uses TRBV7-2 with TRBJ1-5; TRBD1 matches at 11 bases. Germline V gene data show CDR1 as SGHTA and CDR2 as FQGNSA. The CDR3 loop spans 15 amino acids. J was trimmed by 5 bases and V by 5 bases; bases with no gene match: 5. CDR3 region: CASSTGTGGYQPQHF. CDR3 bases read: TGTGCCAGCAGCACAGGGACAGGGGGGTATCAGCCC.

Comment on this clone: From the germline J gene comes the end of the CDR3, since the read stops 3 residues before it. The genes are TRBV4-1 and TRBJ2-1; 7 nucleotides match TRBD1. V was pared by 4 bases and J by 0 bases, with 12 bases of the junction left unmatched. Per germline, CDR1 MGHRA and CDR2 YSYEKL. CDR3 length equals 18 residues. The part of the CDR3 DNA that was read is TGCGCCAGCAGCCCGTATCCTGGGACAGACAGCTCCTACAATGAG. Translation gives CASSPYPGTDSSYNE. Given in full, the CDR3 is CASSPYPGTDSSYNEQFF.

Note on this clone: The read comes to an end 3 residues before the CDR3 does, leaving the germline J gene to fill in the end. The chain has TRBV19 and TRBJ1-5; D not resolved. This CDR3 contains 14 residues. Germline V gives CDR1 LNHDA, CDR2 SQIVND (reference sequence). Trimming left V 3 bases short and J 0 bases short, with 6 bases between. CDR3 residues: CASSILGSNQPQHF. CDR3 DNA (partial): TGTGCCAGTAGTATTCTAGGTAGCAATCAGCCC.

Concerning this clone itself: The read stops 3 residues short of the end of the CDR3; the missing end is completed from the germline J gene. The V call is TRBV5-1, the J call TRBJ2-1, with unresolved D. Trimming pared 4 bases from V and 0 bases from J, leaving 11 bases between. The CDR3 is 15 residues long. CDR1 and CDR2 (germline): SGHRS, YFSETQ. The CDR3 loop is CASSPAASSYNEQFF. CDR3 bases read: TGCGCCAGCAGCCCGGCGGCCAGCTCCTACAATGAG. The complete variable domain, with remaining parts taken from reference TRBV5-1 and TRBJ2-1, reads KAGVTQTPRYLIKTRGQQVTLSCSPISGHRSVSWYQQTPGQGLQFLFEYFSETQRNKGNFPGRFSGRQFSNSRSEMNVSTLELGDSALYLCASSPAASSYNEQFFGPGTRLTVL.

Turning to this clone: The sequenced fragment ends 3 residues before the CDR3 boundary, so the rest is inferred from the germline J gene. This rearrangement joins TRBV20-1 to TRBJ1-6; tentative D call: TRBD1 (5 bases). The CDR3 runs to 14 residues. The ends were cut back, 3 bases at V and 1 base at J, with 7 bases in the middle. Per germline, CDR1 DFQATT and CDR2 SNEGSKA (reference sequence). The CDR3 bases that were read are TGCAGTGCTAGGGGGCCTTCCTATAATTCACCC. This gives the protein CSARGPSYNSP. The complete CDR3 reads CSARGPSYNSPLHF.

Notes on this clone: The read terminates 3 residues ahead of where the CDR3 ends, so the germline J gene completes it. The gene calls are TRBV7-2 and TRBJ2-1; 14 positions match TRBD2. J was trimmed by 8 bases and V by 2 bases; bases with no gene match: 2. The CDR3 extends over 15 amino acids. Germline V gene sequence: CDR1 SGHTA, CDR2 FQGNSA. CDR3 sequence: CASSLMGLAGDEQFF. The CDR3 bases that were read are TGTGCCAGCAGCTTAATGGGACTAGCGGGAGATGAG.

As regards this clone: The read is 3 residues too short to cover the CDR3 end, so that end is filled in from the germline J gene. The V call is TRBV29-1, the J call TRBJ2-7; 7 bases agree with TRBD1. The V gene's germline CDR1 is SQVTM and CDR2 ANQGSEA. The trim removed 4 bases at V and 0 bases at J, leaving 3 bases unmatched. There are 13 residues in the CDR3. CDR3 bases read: TGCAGCGTTGTAACAGGGGACTCCTACGAG. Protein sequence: CSVVTGDSYE. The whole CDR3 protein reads CSVVTGDSYEQYF.

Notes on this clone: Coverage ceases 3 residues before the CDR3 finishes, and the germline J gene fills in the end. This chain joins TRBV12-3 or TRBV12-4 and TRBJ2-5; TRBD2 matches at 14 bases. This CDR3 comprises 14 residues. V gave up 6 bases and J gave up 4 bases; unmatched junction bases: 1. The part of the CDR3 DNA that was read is TGTGCCAGCAGCGGGACTAGCGGGAGAGAGACC. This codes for CASSGTSGRET. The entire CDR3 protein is CASSGTSGRETQYF.

CDR3 protein: CASSLRDRDYEQFF. CDR3 DNA (partial): TGTGCCAGCAGCTTGCGGGACAGGGACTATGAG. The V gene is TRBV5-4, the J gene TRBJ2-1; 9 bases line up with TRBD1. The read ends 3 residues shy of where the CDR3 ends; the end is completed using the germline J gene. From germline, CDR1 is SGHNT and CDR2 YYREEE (reference sequence). The CDR3 consists of 14 residues. The ends lost 1 base at V and 8 bases at J; junction bases unmatched: 4.

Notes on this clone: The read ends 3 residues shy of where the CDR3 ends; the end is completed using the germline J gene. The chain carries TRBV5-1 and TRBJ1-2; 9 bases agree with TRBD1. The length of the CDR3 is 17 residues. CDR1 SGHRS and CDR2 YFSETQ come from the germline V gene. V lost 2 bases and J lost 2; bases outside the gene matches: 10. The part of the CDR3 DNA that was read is TGCGCCAGCAGCTTAGGACAGGGGATAACCCTCAACTATGGC. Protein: CASSLGQGITLNYG. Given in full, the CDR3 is CASSLGQGITLNYGYTF.

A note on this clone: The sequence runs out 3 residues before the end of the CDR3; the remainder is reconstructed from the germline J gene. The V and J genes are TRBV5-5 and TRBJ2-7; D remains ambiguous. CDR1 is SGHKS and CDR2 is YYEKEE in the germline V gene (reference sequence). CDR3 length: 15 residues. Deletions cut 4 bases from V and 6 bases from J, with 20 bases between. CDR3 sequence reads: CASSHYGSQAAEQYF. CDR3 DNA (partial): TGTGCCAGCAGCCATTATGGTTCCCAGGCTGCCGAG.

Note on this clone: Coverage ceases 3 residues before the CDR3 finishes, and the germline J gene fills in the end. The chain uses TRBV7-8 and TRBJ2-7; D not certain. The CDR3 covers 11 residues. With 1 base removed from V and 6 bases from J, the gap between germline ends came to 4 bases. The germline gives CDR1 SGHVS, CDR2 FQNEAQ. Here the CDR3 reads CASSLGAEQYF. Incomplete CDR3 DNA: TGTGCCAGCAGCTTAGGGGCCGAG.

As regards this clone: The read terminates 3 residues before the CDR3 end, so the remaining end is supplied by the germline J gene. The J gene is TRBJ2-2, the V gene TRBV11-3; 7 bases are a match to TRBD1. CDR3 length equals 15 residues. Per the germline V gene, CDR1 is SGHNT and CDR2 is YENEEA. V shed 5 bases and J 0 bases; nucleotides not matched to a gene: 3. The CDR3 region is CASSPGTANTGELFF. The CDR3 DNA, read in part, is TGTGCCAGCAGCCCCGGGACAGCGAACACCGGGGAG.

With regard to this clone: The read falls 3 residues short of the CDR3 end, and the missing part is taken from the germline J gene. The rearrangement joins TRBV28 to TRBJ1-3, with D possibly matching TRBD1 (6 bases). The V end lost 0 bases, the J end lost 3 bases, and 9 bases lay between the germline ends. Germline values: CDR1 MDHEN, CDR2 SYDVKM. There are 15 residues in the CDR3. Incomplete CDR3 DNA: TGTGCCAGCAGTTTATGGGCAGGGGTTGGAAACACC. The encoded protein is CASSLWAGVGNT. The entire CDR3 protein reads CASSLWAGVGNTIYF.

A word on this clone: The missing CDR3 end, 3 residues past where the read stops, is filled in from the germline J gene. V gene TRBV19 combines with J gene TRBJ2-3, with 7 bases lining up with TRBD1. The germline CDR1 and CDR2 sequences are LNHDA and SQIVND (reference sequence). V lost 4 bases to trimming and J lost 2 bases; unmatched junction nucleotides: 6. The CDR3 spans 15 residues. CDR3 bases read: TGTGCCAGTAGTAGGACAGGCATTTACACAGATACG. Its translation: CASSRTGIYTDT. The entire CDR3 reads CASSRTGIYTDTQYF.

CDR3 DNA, as far as it was read: TGCGCCAGCAGCCCGCGGGACAGACAGTATGGC. Protein: CASSPRDRQYG. From start to end, the CDR3 is CASSPRDRQYGYTF. V is TRBV5-1 and J is TRBJ1-2; 7 positions match TRBD1. From the germline J gene comes the end of the CDR3, since the read stops 3 residues before it. The CDR3 totals 14 residues. Trimming removed 4 bases from V and 5 bases from J; junction bases left unmatched: 8. The germline gives CDR1 SGHRS, CDR2 YFSETQ.

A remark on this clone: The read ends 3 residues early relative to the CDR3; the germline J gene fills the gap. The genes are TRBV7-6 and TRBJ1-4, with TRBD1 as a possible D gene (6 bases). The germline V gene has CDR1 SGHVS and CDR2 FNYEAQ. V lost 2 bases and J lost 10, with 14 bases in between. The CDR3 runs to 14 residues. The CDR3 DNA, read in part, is TGTGCCAGCAGCTTAAATGGGGGCCTCGGAAAA. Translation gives CASSLNGGLGK. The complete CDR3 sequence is CASSLNGGLGKLFF.

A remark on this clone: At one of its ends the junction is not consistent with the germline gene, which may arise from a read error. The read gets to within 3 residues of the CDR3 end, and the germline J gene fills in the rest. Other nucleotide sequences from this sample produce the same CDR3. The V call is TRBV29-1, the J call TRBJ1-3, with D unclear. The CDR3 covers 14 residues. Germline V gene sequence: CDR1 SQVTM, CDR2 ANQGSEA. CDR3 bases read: TGCAGCGTTTCCCTGACAAACTCTGGAAACACT. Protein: CSVSLTNSGNT. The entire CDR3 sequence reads CSVSLTNSGNTIYF.

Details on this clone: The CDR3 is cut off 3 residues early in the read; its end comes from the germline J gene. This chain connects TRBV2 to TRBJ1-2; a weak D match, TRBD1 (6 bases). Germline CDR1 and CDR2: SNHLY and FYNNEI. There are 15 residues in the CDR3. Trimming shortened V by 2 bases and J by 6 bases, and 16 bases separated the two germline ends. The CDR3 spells CASSEFQQGVDGYTF. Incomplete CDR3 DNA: TGTGCCAGCAGTGAATTTCAACAGGGAGTGGATGGC.

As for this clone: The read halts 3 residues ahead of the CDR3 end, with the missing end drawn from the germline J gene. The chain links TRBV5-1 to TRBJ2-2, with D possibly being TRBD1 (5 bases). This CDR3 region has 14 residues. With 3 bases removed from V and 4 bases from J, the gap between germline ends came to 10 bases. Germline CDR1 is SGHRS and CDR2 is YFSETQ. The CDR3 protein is CASSSQGSTGELFF. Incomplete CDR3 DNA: TGCGCCAGCAGCTCCCAGGGCAGCACCGGGGAG.

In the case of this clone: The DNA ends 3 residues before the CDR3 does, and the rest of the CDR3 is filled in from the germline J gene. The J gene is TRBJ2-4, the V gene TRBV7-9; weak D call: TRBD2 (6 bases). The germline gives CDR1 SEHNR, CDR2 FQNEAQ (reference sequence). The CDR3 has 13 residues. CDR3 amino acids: CASSLNTGDGQYF. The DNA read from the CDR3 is TGTGCCAGCAGCTTAAATACGGGGGACGGT.

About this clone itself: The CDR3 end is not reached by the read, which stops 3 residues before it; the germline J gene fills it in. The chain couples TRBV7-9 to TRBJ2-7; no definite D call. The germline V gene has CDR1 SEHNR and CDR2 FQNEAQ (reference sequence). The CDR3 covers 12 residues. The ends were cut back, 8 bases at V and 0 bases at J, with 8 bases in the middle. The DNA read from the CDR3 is TGTGCCAGCGAAGGCGGCTCCTACGAG. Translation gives CASEGGSYE. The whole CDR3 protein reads CASEGGSYEQYF.

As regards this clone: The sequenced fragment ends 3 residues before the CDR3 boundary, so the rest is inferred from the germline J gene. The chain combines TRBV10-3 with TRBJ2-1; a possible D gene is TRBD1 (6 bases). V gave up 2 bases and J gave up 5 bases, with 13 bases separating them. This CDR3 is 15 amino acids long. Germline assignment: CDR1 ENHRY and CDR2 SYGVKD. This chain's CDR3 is CAISERDNGDNEQFF. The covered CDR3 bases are TGTGCCATCAGTGAGCGGGACAATGGCGACAATGAG.